The 19 T cell receptor beta chains below were found in one sample sequenced in a study of blood T cell repertoires in COVID-19. Some clones are missing from TCRdb's copy, which holds only in-frame ones; the method was immunoSEQ multiplex PCR. The data contain a few hundred thousand clones, nearly 90% of them seen just once; the ten biggest clones take up roughly 1.4%. The specimen sequenced was PBMCs or T cells enriched from blood (not recorded which). The receptors here all came from a woman aged 18-29 years who had been exposed to COVID-19.

The V and J genes are TRBV6-5 and TRBJ2-2; a possible D gene is TRBD1 (6 bases). The CDR3 loop spans 13 amino acids. With 8 bases removed from V and 2 bases from J, the gap between germline ends came to 9 bases. Germline values: CDR1 MNHEY, CDR2 SVGAGI. The CDR3 sequence: CASRDTNTGELFF. CDR3 nucleotides: TGTGCCAGCCGGGACACCAACACCGGGGAGCTGTTTTTT.

This chain joins TRBV30 and TRBJ1-4; D may be TRBD1 (6 bases). Germline assignment: CDR1 GTSNPN and CDR2 SVGIG (reference sequence). The germline V and J ends were trimmed by 1 base and 8 bases, with 14 bases remaining between them. The CDR3 is 14 amino acids. The CDR3 nucleotides read TGTGCCTGGAGTGCTCCCGACAGGAGGGAAAAACTGTTTTTT. Translation gives CAWSAPDRREKLFF.

This sequence joins TRBV2 and TRBJ2-7; D might be TRBD1 (6 bases). The V gene's germline CDR1 is SNHLY and CDR2 FYNNEI. Trimming pared 8 bases from V and 4 bases from J, leaving 15 bases between. CDR3 length: 13 residues. The CDR3 region has the DNA TGTGCCAGCCTCAGGGGCACGGGGTACGAGCAGTACTTC. Its translation is CASLRGTGYEQYF. The full variable domain, its missing parts supplied by reference TRBV2 and TRBJ2-7, is EPEVTQTPSHQVTQMGQEVILRCVPISNHLYFYWYRQILGQKVEFLVSFYNNEISEKSEIFDDQFSVERPDGSNFTLKIRSTKLEDSAMYFCASLRGTGYEQYFGPGTRLTVT.

This chain uses TRBV7-2 with TRBJ2-7; tentatively, D is TRBD1 (6 bases). The CDR3 is 14 amino acids. CDR1 and CDR2 (germline): SGHTA, FQGNSA. Trimming stripped 1 base from V and 4 bases from J, with 11 bases between. The CDR3 spells CASSLEGVGYEQYF. CDR3 in DNA: TGTGCCAGCAGCTTAGAGGGGGTCGGGTACGAGCAGTACTTC. The complete variable domain, with remaining parts taken from reference TRBV7-2 and TRBJ2-7, reads GAGVSQSPSNKVTEKGKDVELRCDPISGHTALYWYRQSLGQGLEFLIYFQGNSAPDKSGLPSDRFSAERTGGSVSTLTIQRTQQEDSAVYLCASSLEGVGYEQYFGPGTRLTVT.

This chain links TRBV10-3 with TRBJ2-3; TRBD2 matches 8 bases. The germline V gene has CDR1 ENHRY and CDR2 SYGVKD. V lost 7 bases and J lost 5; bases outside the gene matches: 11. The CDR3 is 15 amino acids. The DNA for the CDR3 is TGTGCCATCAAAGTCCAGGCGGGGGGCGGAGATACGCAGTATTTT. Protein product: CAIKVQAGGGDTQYF.

J is TRBJ2-7 and V is TRBV25-1, with D perhaps TRBD1 (5 bases). The CDR3 consists of 11 residues. Germline V CDR1 and CDR2: MGHDK, SYGVNS. Trimming took 7 bases from V and 4 from J, leaving 8 bases between them. The CDR3 coding sequence is TGTGCCAGCACCTCAGGGTACGAGCAGTACTTC. Protein product: CASTSGYEQYF.

This sequence joins TRBV6-6 and TRBJ1-6; TRBD1 is a possible D gene (6 bases). Germline V gene data show CDR1 as MNHNY and CDR2 as SVGAGI (reference sequence). V lost 5 bases and J 6 bases, leaving 17 bases between the germline ends. The CDR3 runs to 16 residues. DNA for the CDR3: TGTGCCAGCAGTCGAGACAGGCGACCCCCTAATTCACCCCTCCACTTT. As protein: CASSRDRRPPNSPLHF.

The chain links TRBV15 to TRBJ2-2; D possibly corresponds to TRBD1 (6 bases). V dropped 6 bases and J dropped 3 bases, with 14 bases sitting between them. Per germline, CDR1 LNHNV and CDR2 YYDKDF (reference sequence). The CDR3 loop spans 15 amino acids. CDR3: CATRSTGIYTGELFF. CDR3 DNA: TGTGCCACCAGGTCTACAGGGATATACACCGGGGAGCTGTTTTTT.

DNA of the CDR3: TGTGCCAGTAATCCGGCGGGAGGGCGGGGAAATGAGCAGTTCTTC. This translates into CASNPAGGRGNEQFF. The V call is TRBV19, the J call TRBJ2-1; 9 bases align to TRBD2. Germline values: CDR1 LNHDA, CDR2 SQIVND (reference sequence). The CDR3 is made up of 15 amino acids. With 7 bases clipped from V and 7 bases from J, the junction kept 11 bases outside the gene matches.

The CDR3 sequence is CASSQGLAGNNEQFF. The CDR3 DNA follows: TGTGCCAGCAGTCAGGGACTAGCGGGAAACAATGAGCAGTTCTTC. The V call is TRBV27, the J call TRBJ2-1; 13 nucleotides line up with TRBD2. The CDR3 runs to 15 residues. Germline V CDR1 and CDR2: MNHEY, SMNVEV (reference sequence). V lost 5 bases to trimming and J lost 5 bases; unmatched junction nucleotides: 3.

V and J are TRBV10-3 and TRBJ2-7; D may be TRBD1 (5 bases). The ends were cut back, 1 base at V and 1 base at J, with 8 bases in the middle. This CDR3 is built from 14 residues. CDR1 ENHRY and CDR2 SYGVKD come from the germline V gene. CDR3 DNA: TGTGCCATCAGTGAGTGGTCAGGGTCCTACGAGCAGTACTTC. Protein: CAISEWSGSYEQYF.

The chain recombines TRBV2 with TRBJ2-7; the D gene is possibly TRBD2 (5 bases). The CDR3 sequence is 12 residues long. Germline V gives CDR1 SNHLY, CDR2 FYNNEI. Trimming took off 3 bases at V and 3 bases at J, with 6 bases between the two ends. In nucleotides, the CDR3 is TGTGCCAGCAGTGAGGACTTCTACGAGCAGTACTTC. Translating gives CASSEDFYEQYF.

The gene calls are TRBV3-1 (or the pseudogene TRBV3-2) and TRBJ2-5, with D perhaps TRBD2 (5 bases). The CDR3 sequence is 13 residues long. CDR1 and CDR2 from the germline V gene are LGHDT and YNNKEL (reference sequence). The germline V and J ends were trimmed by 1 base and 7 bases, with 10 bases remaining between them. The DNA of the CDR3 is TGTGCCAGCAGCCAAGCTCGGGGTTGGACCCAGTACTTC. This gives the protein CASSQARGWTQYF.

With regard to this clone: The junction departs from the called germline gene at one end, perhaps through a read error. V usage is TRBV28 and J usage is TRBJ2-5; D perhaps matches TRBD2 (6 bases). The CDR3 runs 12 residues. CDR1 MDHEN and CDR2 SYDVKM come from the germline V gene. The CDR3 spells CASSLAGKTSNF. The CDR3 DNA reads as TGTGCCAGCAGCCTCGCGGGAAAGACATCGAACTTC.

V usage is TRBV2 and J usage is TRBJ1-4; 7 nucleotides match TRBD1. Germline CDR1 reads SNHLY; CDR2 reads FYNNEI. The length of the CDR3 is 15 residues. J gave up 2 bases and V 5 bases, and 5 bases lay outside the gene matches. The CDR3 is CASSRQGPTNEKLFF. CDR3 nucleotides: TGTGCCAGCAGTCGACAGGGCCCCACTAATGAAAAACTGTTTTTT.

The rearrangement joins TRBV6-2 or TRBV6-3 to TRBJ2-1; D remains ambiguous. CDR3 length: 14 amino acids. Germline CDR1 and CDR2: MNHEY and SVGEGT. Trimming took off 0 bases at V and 9 bases at J, with 12 bases between the two ends. The CDR3 nucleotides are TGTGCCAGCAGTTACTCAGCGAGCGCTCCTGAGCAGTTCTTC. This sequence encodes CASSYSASAPEQFF.

This chain connects TRBV10-3 to TRBJ1-5; 9 nucleotides agree with TRBD1. The trim removed 5 bases at V and 2 bases at J, leaving 13 bases unmatched. This CDR3 has 18 amino acids. Germline V CDR1 and CDR2: ENHRY, SYGVKD. CDR3 protein: CAISLTYRTGDGNQPQHF. The CDR3 coding sequence is TGTGCCATCAGTCTTACCTATCGGACAGGGGACGGCAATCAGCCCCAGCATTTT.

On this clone itself: Other DNA sequences in this sample translate to the same CDR3. The chain carries TRBV27 and TRBJ1-5, with 8 bases lining up with TRBD1. The J segment lost 7 bases and the V segment lost 5 bases, leaving 7 bases of the junction unmatched. The germline CDR1 and CDR2 sequences are MNHEY and SMNVEV (reference sequence). This CDR3 is built from 14 residues. CDR3 in amino acids: CASSPYRGNQPQHF. The CDR3 DNA sequence: TGTGCCAGCAGTCCCTACAGGGGGAACCAGCCCCAGCATTTT.

The chain carries TRBV5-4 and TRBJ2-7; no reliable D call. From germline, CDR1 is SGHNT and CDR2 YYREEE (reference sequence). Trimming stripped 1 base from V and 1 base from J, with 6 bases between. CDR3 length: 13 residues. The CDR3 DNA sequence: TGTGCCAGCAGCTTGATAGATTCCTACGAGCAGTACTTC. It yields the protein CASSLIDSYEQYF.